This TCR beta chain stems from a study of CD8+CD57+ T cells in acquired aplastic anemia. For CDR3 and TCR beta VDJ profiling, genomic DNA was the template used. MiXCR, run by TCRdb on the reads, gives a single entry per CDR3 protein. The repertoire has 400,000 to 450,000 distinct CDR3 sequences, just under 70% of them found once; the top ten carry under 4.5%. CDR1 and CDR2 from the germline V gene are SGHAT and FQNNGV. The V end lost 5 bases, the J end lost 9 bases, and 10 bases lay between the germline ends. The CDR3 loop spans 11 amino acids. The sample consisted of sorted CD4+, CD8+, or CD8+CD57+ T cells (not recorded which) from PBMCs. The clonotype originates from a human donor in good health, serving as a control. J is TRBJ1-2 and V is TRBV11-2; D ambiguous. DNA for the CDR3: TGTGCCAGCAGCGTGTTCAGCAGCTACACCTTC. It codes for CASSVFSSYTF.